The 30 T cell receptor beta chains presented below share a single source sample, sequenced in a study of cytomegalovirus exposure and HLA in healthy donors. Produced via immunoSEQ multiplex PCR; TCRdb's table is partial and in-frame only. Among 150,000 to 250,000 clones listed, around 84% were seen once. The sequenced material came from PBMCs. Receptor source: a woman aged 25 to 39 in good health and CMV-seropositive.

In its sample, this clone was seen once. The chain is built from TRBV5-1 and TRBJ1-2; D remains unclear. CDR1 and CDR2 from the germline V gene are SGHRS and YFSETQ. CDR3 length: 15 residues. V was trimmed by 1 base and J by 0 bases, leaving 10 bases between them. The CDR3 sequence is CASSLSAGPNYGYTF. CDR3 DNA: TGCGCCAGCAGCTTGTCGGCAGGTCCTAACTATGGCTACACCTTC.

The chain employs TRBV6-6 and TRBJ1-1, with D perhaps TRBD1 (5 bases). In germline, CDR1 is MNHNY, CDR2 SVGAGI (reference sequence). Trimming took 6 bases from V and 8 from J, leaving 13 bases between them. There are 12 residues in the CDR3. In DNA form, the CDR3 reads TGTGCCAGCAGGCCGCAGGGTGGGGAAGCTTTCTTT. This codes for CASRPQGGEAFF.

This sequence joins TRBV6-1 and TRBJ1-4, with D unclear. Germline V gene sequence: CDR1 MNHNS, CDR2 SASEGT. The CDR3 consists of 14 residues. V was trimmed by 2 bases and J by 1 base, leaving 5 bases between them. The DNA for the CDR3 is TGTGCCAGCAGTGAACCCGGAACTAATGAAAAACTGTTTTTT. Translation: CASSEPGTNEKLFF.

Only a few counts were recorded for this clone. This sample includes further DNA sequences coding for the same CDR3. This chain joins TRBV18 and TRBJ1-2, with 7 bases matching TRBD1. After removal of 3 bases from V and 4 bases from J, the junction contained 2 bases not matched to a gene. Germline assignment: CDR1 KGHSH and CDR2 LQKENI. The CDR3 totals 13 residues. The CDR3 DNA is TGTGCCAGCTCACCCGGGACAGTCTATGGCTACACCTTC. Translated, it gives CASSPGTVYGYTF.

This clone was detected only once. This rearrangement joins TRBV5-1 to TRBJ2-1; a possible D gene is TRBD2 (5 bases). V was cut by 0 bases and J by 6 bases, with 13 bases left in between. Germline-derived CDR1 and CDR2 are SGHRS and YFSETQ. This CDR3 has 15 amino acids. CDR3: CASSLGGAMRNEQFF. CDR3 nucleotides: TGCGCCAGCAGCTTGGGGGGAGCAATGCGCAATGAGCAGTTCTTC.

This sequence joins TRBV28 and TRBJ2-3; D may be TRBD1 (6 bases). V dropped 2 bases and J dropped 0 bases, with 6 bases sitting between them. CDR3 length equals 14 residues. Germline CDR1 reads MDHEN; CDR2 reads SYDVKM. In nucleotides, the CDR3 is TGTGCCAGCAGTTTAGACAGGAGCACAGATACGCAGTATTTT. Translated: CASSLDRSTDTQYF.

V and J are TRBV5-6 and TRBJ2-1; TRBD2 is a possible D gene (6 bases). Germline CDR1 reads SGHDT; CDR2 reads YYEEEE. CDR3 length: 14 amino acids. V lost 4 bases to trimming and J lost 2 bases, with 10 bases between them. The CDR3 DNA reads TGTGCCAGCAGCGCGGAGGGGACCTACAATGAGCAGTTCTTC. Protein product: CASSAEGTYNEQFF.

The chain recombines TRBV9 with TRBJ1-5, with D tentatively TRBD1 (5 bases). V was shortened by 4 bases and J by 7 bases, with 15 bases between the two germline ends. The germline CDR1 and CDR2 sequences are SGDLS and YYNGEE. This CDR3 has 14 residues. As DNA, the CDR3 is TGTGCCAGCAGCCCTACGGCGGGGGGACAGCCCCAGCATTTT. Amino acid sequence: CASSPTAGGQPQHF.

The V gene is TRBV2, the J gene TRBJ1-1; the match to TRBD1 covers 7 bases. Germline-derived CDR1 and CDR2 are SNHLY and FYNNEI. This CDR3 has 15 amino acids. Trimming at V came to 6 bases and at J to 0 bases, leaving 7 bases not matched to a gene. CDR3 in DNA: TGTGCCAGCAGAGCTCGGGACAGCATGAACACTGAAGCTTTCTTT. Amino acids: CASRARDSMNTEAFF.

The rearrangement links TRBV6-1 to TRBJ1-5; 8 bases align to TRBD1. Germline CDR1 reads MNHNS; CDR2 reads SASEGT. Trimming removed 1 base from V and 4 bases from J; junction bases left unmatched: 6. This CDR3 contains 16 residues. CDR3 DNA: TGTGCCAGCAGTGAAGGGACAGGGAGCCCGAATCAGCCCCAGCATTTT. It specifies CASSEGTGSPNQPQHF.

This chain links TRBV28 with TRBJ2-7; a possible D gene is TRBD1 (6 bases). Germline V gene sequence: CDR1 MDHEN, CDR2 SYDVKM. The CDR3 is 12 amino acids. The V end lost 10 bases, the J end lost 3 bases, and 13 bases lay between the germline ends. CDR3 amino acids: CATRKQGYEQYF. The CDR3 DNA is TGTGCCACCCGTAAACAGGGCTACGAGCAGTACTTC.

The V gene is TRBV6-6, the J gene TRBJ2-5; D is undetermined. CDR3 length: 13 amino acids. Trimming removed 1 base at V and 5 bases at J, with 8 bases between. Germline V gives CDR1 MNHNY, CDR2 SVGAGI (reference sequence). CDR3 protein: CASSYYFSETQYF. For the CDR3, the DNA is TGTGCCAGCAGTTACTACTTCTCGGAGACCCAGTACTTC.

This clone has only a few counts. The chain combines TRBV25-1 with TRBJ2-1; the match to TRBD1 covers 10 bases. With 3 bases clipped from V and 6 bases from J, the junction kept 8 bases outside the gene matches. Per the germline V gene, CDR1 is MGHDK and CDR2 is SYGVNS. This CDR3 is built from 16 residues. The CDR3 region has the DNA TGTGCCAGCAGTGAGGCCGGGACAGGGGTTGGCAATGAGCAGTTCTTC. This codes for CASSEAGTGVGNEQFF.

The rearrangement joins TRBV5-1 to TRBJ2-3; D is ambiguous. Trimming stripped 4 bases from V and 1 base from J, with 13 bases between. Looked up from germline, CDR1 is SGHRS and CDR2 is YFSETQ. CDR3 size: 15 residues. CDR3 region: CASSLSSIGTDTQYF. The CDR3 DNA is TGCGCCAGCAGCCTTTCGTCGATAGGCACAGATACGCAGTATTTT. Combining the CDR3 with reference TRBV5-1 and TRBJ2-3 gives the whole variable domain KAGVTQTPRYLIKTRGQQVTLSCSPISGHRSVSWYQQTPGQGLQFLFEYFSETQRNKGNFPGRFSGRQFSNSRSEMNVSTLELGDSALYLCASSLSSIGTDTQYFGPGTRLTVL.

The V gene is TRBV5-1, the J gene TRBJ2-7, with D maybe TRBD1 (5 bases). Germline V gene lookup returns CDR1 SGHRS and CDR2 YFSETQ. The ends were cut back, 0 bases at V and 6 bases at J, with 16 bases in the middle. The CDR3 runs 15 residues. The CDR3 nucleotides are TGCGCCAGCAGCTTGGCTACAGGTCAATTCACCGAGCAGTACTTC. It encodes CASSLATGQFTEQYF. The full variable domain, completed using reference TRBV5-1 and TRBJ2-7, is KAGVTQTPRYLIKTRGQQVTLSCSPISGHRSVSWYQQTPGQGLQFLFEYFSETQRNKGNFPGRFSGRQFSNSRSEMNVSTLELGDSALYLCASSLATGQFTEQYFGPGTRLTVT.

The rearrangement uses TRBV28 and TRBJ2-7, with 8 bases lining up with TRBD1. CDR3 length equals 14 residues. The V gene end was trimmed by 7 bases and the J gene end by 3 bases; junction bases not matched to a gene: 8. The germline CDR1 and CDR2 sequences are MDHEN and SYDVKM. CDR3 nucleotides: TGTGCCAGCAACGCCGGGACAGGTTACTACGAGCAGTACTTC. This codes for CASNAGTGYYEQYF.

This rearrangement joins TRBV5-6 to TRBJ1-1; TRBD1 is a possible D gene (6 bases). CDR1 and CDR2 from the germline V gene are SGHDT and YYEEEE. The CDR3 has 13 amino acids. V gave up 0 bases and J gave up 7 bases, with 10 bases separating them. The CDR3: CASSLGTALEAFF. For the CDR3, the DNA is TGTGCCAGCAGCTTGGGGACAGCCCTTGAAGCTTTCTTT.

The genes are TRBV5-4 and TRBJ2-7; D possibly corresponds to TRBD2 (5 bases). Trimming shortened V by 1 base and J by 2 bases, and 10 bases separated the two germline ends. The V gene's germline CDR1 is SGHNT and CDR2 YYREEE (reference sequence). The CDR3 is 14 amino acids. The CDR3 DNA sequence: TGTGCCAGCAGCTTGCGGGGTTACCCCTACGAGCAGTACTTC. It codes for CASSLRGYPYEQYF.

The count of this clone is one. This sequence joins TRBV6-6 and TRBJ1-5, with D unclear. The length of the CDR3 is 14 residues. CDR1 and CDR2 (germline): MNHNY, SVGAGI (reference sequence). V was clipped by 2 bases and J by 4 bases, with 9 bases between them. In DNA, the CDR3 is TGTGCCAGCAGTTACCAGGACTGGAATCAGCCCCAGCATTTT. Its translation: CASSYQDWNQPQHF.

The sample holds a few counts of this clone. The chain is built from TRBV15 and TRBJ1-1, with D maybe TRBD1 (6 bases). In germline, CDR1 is LNHNV, CDR2 YYDKDF (reference sequence). Trimming stripped 5 bases from V and 10 bases from J, with 14 bases between. The CDR3 has 12 amino acids. The CDR3 DNA follows: TGTGCCACCAGCGATTACAGGGATACAGCTTTCTTT. It is translated as CATSDYRDTAFF.

This chain joins TRBV18 and TRBJ1-1; D uncertain. The CDR3 extends over 13 amino acids. Trimming took off 3 bases at V and 4 bases at J, with 9 bases between the two ends. Per the germline V gene, CDR1 is KGHSH and CDR2 is LQKENI. Here the CDR3 DNA reads TGTGCCAGCTCACCTGAAGCCGGCACTGAAGCTTTCTTT. Translated, it gives CASSPEAGTEAFF.

V gene TRBV29-1 combines with J gene TRBJ2-7; 11 nucleotides align to TRBD2. Germline V CDR1 and CDR2: SQVTM, ANQGSEA. V was pared by 7 bases and J by 6 bases, with 8 bases of the junction left unmatched. The CDR3 contains 13 residues. CDR3 in amino acids: CSATLAGAGEQYF. CDR3 in DNA: TGCAGCGCAACACTAGCGGGAGCAGGCGAGCAGTACTTC.

V usage is TRBV20-1 and J usage is TRBJ2-7, with D maybe TRBD2 (5 bases). Between the trimmed V and J ends, which lost 6 bases and 3 bases, there was a span of 9 bases. CDR3 length: 11 residues. Germline V gives CDR1 DFQATT, CDR2 SNEGSKA (reference sequence). CDR3 sequence reads: CSALRDYEQYF. The CDR3 region has the DNA TGCAGTGCCCTCCGGGACTACGAGCAGTACTTC.

J is TRBJ2-1 and V is TRBV30, with a possible D match to TRBD2 (5 bases). The V gene's germline CDR1 is GTSNPN and CDR2 SVGIG (reference sequence). Trimming removed 3 bases at V and 7 bases at J, with 19 bases between. The CDR3 is made up of 15 amino acids. CDR3 in DNA: TGTGCCTGGAGGAGGCGTGGCGGCGGCGGGAATGAGCAGTTCTTC. It codes for CAWRRRGGGGNEQFF.

CDR3: CASSEGRGGTYGYTF. The CDR3 DNA follows: TGTGCCAGCAGTGAGGGACGGGGGGGGACCTATGGCTACACCTTC. The chain combines TRBV6-1 with TRBJ1-2; TRBD1 might be the D (5 bases). Germline CDR1 and CDR2: MNHNS and SASEGT. Trimming pared 3 bases from V and 4 bases from J, leaving 15 bases between. This CDR3 spans 15 amino acids.

The genes are TRBV19 and TRBJ1-5, with 9 bases fitting TRBD1. Germline trimming cut 5 bases from V and 6 bases from J; bases unmatched to any gene: 8. CDR3 length equals 15 residues. Germline V gene sequence: CDR1 LNHDA, CDR2 SQIVND (reference sequence). The CDR3 region has the DNA TGTGCCAGTAGTCTAGGGACAGGGATTAGTCAGCCCCAGCATTTT. The encoded protein is CASSLGTGISQPQHF.

This chain links TRBV5-5 with TRBJ1-1; D not certain. The CDR3 has 13 amino acids. Germline values: CDR1 SGHKS, CDR2 YYEKEE (reference sequence). V was cut by 3 bases and J by 2 bases, with 8 bases left in between. The CDR3 loop reads CASSYSLNTEAFF. In nucleotides, the CDR3 is TGTGCCAGCAGCTACAGCCTAAACACTGAAGCTTTCTTT.

Remarks on this clone: Other DNA sequences in the sample encode the same CDR3. The genes are TRBV28 and TRBJ2-7, with TRBD1 as a possible D gene (6 bases). In germline, CDR1 is MDHEN, CDR2 SYDVKM. The CDR3 is 13 residues long. Trimming took off 6 bases at V and 3 bases at J, with 12 bases between the two ends. The CDR3, as DNA: TGTGCCAGCAGGGGTGGGGGCTTCTACGAGCAGTACTTC. Residues: CASRGGGFYEQYF.

This clone was observed a handful of times. The chain combines TRBV20-1 with TRBJ1-2; D not resolved. The CDR3 extends over 10 amino acids. Trimming removed 6 bases at V and 8 bases at J, with 10 bases between. Germline V gives CDR1 DFQATT, CDR2 SNEGSKA (reference sequence). The CDR3 sequence: CSAKTEGYTF. The CDR3 DNA reads as TGCAGTGCGAAGACGGAGGGCTACACCTTC.

The chain is built from TRBV27 and TRBJ1-1, with 8 nucleotides matching TRBD1. The CDR3 has 14 residues. V was pared by 2 bases and J by 1 base, with 0 bases of the junction left unmatched. Germline V CDR1 and CDR2: MNHEY, SMNVEV (reference sequence). The CDR3 region has the DNA TGTGCCAGCAGTTTACAGGGGGCGAACACTGAAGCTTTCTTT. Its translation: CASSLQGANTEAFF.